This T cell receptor (beta chain) derives from a study of blood T cell repertoires in COVID-19. Whole-study context: Material from acute and convalescent COVID-19 was sourced from the United States, Italy and Spain.

Here immunoSEQ multiplex PCR was the method, and the copy in TCRdb shows in-frame clones only, minus some. The top ten clones hold approximately 8.3% of a sample with about half a million clones, about 85% of them seen once. The study assigned cohorts using participant-reported clinical history. Among Cohort 3 donors, those recovered had two negative PCRs, clearance, or symptom resolution. Comment on this clone: Different DNA sequences within this sample yield the same CDR3.

Germline-derived CDR1 and CDR2 are MGHRA and YSYEKL. This CDR3 has 15 amino acids. V was clipped by 4 bases and J by 4 bases, with 13 bases between them. This TCR derives from a woman aged 55-69 years who had recovered from COVID-19. The chain carries TRBV4-1 and TRBJ1-4; D may be TRBD1 (6 bases). The sample comprised PBMCs or T cells enriched from blood (not recorded which). Here the CDR3 reads CASSLYPRGNEKLFF. The DNA for the CDR3 is TGCGCCAGCAGCCTTTATCCCAGGGGTAATGAAAAACTGTTTTTT.